This is a list of T cell receptor beta chains from one sample in a study of blood T cell repertoires in COVID-19. Profiled with immunoSEQ multiplex PCR; TCRdb holds only in-frame clones, not every one. The sample lists roughly 430,000 clones; approximately 88% were seen once. The source material was PBMCs or T cells enriched from blood (not recorded which). These receptors all stem from a woman between 40 and 50 years old with acute COVID-19. Each CDR3 is given with its conserved first and last residue.

v_call | cdr3_aa
TRBV19 | CASSMAAITDTQYF
TRBV27 | CASGFRQGAGTGELFF
TRBV5-1 | CASSINPGMGQAYEQYF
TRBV15 | CATSRGGQGLVGELFF
TRBV10-3 | CAINRGGRPEETQYF
TRBV3-1/TRBV3-2 | CASSPSPRPTSGETQYF
TRBV23-1 | CARTGTGGEDGELFF
TRBV2 | CASGKAGVDYGYTF
TRBV9 | CASSVDPGADTQYF
TRBV18 | CASSPKTGFGTEAFF
TRBV18 | CASSPNQDTEAFF
TRBV5-1 | CASSTLGGEQYF
TRBV27 | CATKPGTGTDTQYF
TRBV29-1 | CSNRGGFGTDTQYF
TRBV5-1 | CASSRPVDQGFGDTQYF
TRBV5-1 | CASSRTSQGPYEQYF
TRBV19 | CASSLHSGGQETQYF
TRBV19 | CASSSHHSNEQFF
TRBV25-1 | CASSEPGLDAREQYF
TRBV5-4 | CASSLAGSGGAGTDTQYF
TRBV3-1/TRBV3-2 | CASSQLQGVSGYTF
TRBV5-1 | CASSYYLNSGNTIYF
TRBV5-1 | CASSYTDTLEAFF
TRBV18 | CASSPGTDYGYTF
TRBV7-2 | CASSFKTLTGVGGYNEQFF
TRBV19 | CASSEDRASQKLFF
TRBV10-3 | CAISATESGNTIYF
TRBV27 | CASSRRDTQYF
TRBV25-1 | CASSPDRNTGELFF
TRBV11-2 | CASSLNRDGYTF
TRBV18 | CASSSSGGLYEQYF
TRBV11-2 | CASSSLTGQATEAFF
TRBV7-2 | CASSPMFGNNEQFF
TRBV2 | CASSESVGGTRTNYGYTF
TRBV10-3 | CAISTPSPGVYGYTF
TRBV3-1/TRBV3-2 | CASSQIAGQETQYF
TRBV25-1 | CASSSVGAVRKLFF
TRBV5-8 | CASSPGQSVYNEQFF
TRBV4-1 | CASSQPSGGVTDTQYF
TRBV5-1 | CASSLDSAGGPEEQFF
TRBV6-2/TRBV6-3 | CASSYSPGYGYTF
TRBV19 | CASSIDMSSYEQYF
TRBV20-1 | CSAYSNYGYTF
TRBV9 | CASSEGDTRTDTQYF
TRBV5-8 | CASSRGWGTGTDTQYF
TRBV7-8 | CASSASGGVWTDTQYF
TRBV13 | CATSLHRGRDSPLHF
TRBV24-1 | CATSDVVGATYNEQFF
TRBV11-2 | CASSLGPGGAGETQYF
TRBV2 | CASRGQGLNTEAFF
TRBV19 | CASSIDRIYSGNTIYF
TRBV5-6 | CASSSQGDGYTF
TRBV23-1 | CASSQLGPLGGNDGELFF